This record covers a single TCR beta chain. Antigen unknown. This sample is part of a study of cytomegalovirus exposure and HLA in healthy donors. Turning to the study itself: It was reported in a later analysis that the same platform had been used for the 120 validation repertoires as for the 550 to 750 first-cohort repertoires. The study, taken as a whole, reports: The classifier reportedly diagnosed cytomegalovirus status with high specificity and sensitivity. The tendency of first-cohort TCR clusters to co-occur in the roughly 120 validation repertoires was the finding of a later analysis.

Using immunoSEQ multiplex PCR, the repertoire was profiled, and TCRdb retains in-frame clones only, with some absent. This table holds approximately 64,000 clones, around 89% found once. Trimming removed 4 bases at V and 0 bases at J, with 11 bases between. The CDR3 has 15 residues. Germline-derived CDR1 and CDR2 are SGHTA and FQGTGA. This chain connects TRBV7-3 to TRBJ2-3; perhaps TRBD2 as D (6 bases). Input material: PBMCs. The origin of this receptor is a woman aged 18-29 years in good health and CMV-seronegative. DNA for the CDR3: TGTGCCAGCAGCTGGGGCGGGGAAAGCACAGATACGCAGTATTTT. It encodes CASSWGGESTDTQYF.